These T cell receptor beta chains were read from a single sample in a study of beta chain features in type 1 diabetes. Only in-frame clones appear in the TCRdb table, and some are missing; sequencing was by immunoSEQ multiplex PCR. Of hundreds of thousands of clones listed, 11% to 15% were seen once; the top ten hold 0.035% to 0.04%. The sequencing sample was made of naive CD4+ T cells from blood. These TCRs come from a young man with type 1 diabetes. The CDR3 runs from the conserved cysteine through the conserved F or W. The D gene is left open where the match is weak. The size entry is marked missing in some rows and otherwise reads once, few, many or a size class.

d_gene	v_gene	abundance	j_gene	CDR3nt	CDR3aa
-	TRBV10-3	-	TRBJ2-2	TGTGCCATCAGCTTGACAGGCGACACCGGGGAGCTGTTTTTT	CAISLTGDTGELFF
-	TRBV6-5	few	TRBJ2-7	TGTGCCAGCACCATGTCCAGGGAGCAGTACTTC	CASTMSREQYF
-	TRBV7-9	few	TRBJ2-7	TGTGCCAGCAGCTTAAGAGGGCACCCCGACTACGAGCAGTACTTC	CASSLRGHPDYEQYF
TRBD1	TRBV5-6	few	TRBJ2-7	TGTGCCAGCAGCTGGGACAGGGACGAGCAGTACTTC	CASSWDRDEQYF
-	TRBV30	few	TRBJ2-1	TGTGCCTGGAGTGTACTCCTGGAAGAGCAGTTCTTC	CAWSVLLEEQFF
-	TRBV7-2	few	TRBJ1-3	TGTGCCAGCAGCTTAGTGGCGGGGTTTGAGAACACCATATATTTT	CASSLVAGFENTIYF
-	TRBV4-2	-	TRBJ2-7	TGTGCCAGCAGCCAAGACCGCGGTTCGGGCGAGCAGTACTTC	CASSQDRGSGEQYF
-	TRBV4-1	few	TRBJ2-3	TGCGCCAGCAGCCTTGCAGGCCAGCGCGTCACAGATACGCAGTATTTT	CASSLAGQRVTDTQYF
TRBD2	TRBV29-1	-	TRBJ2-7	TGCAGCGCCTCTAGCGGGAGGGACGAGCAGTACTTC	CSASSGRDEQYF
-	TRBV30	few	TRBJ2-5	TGTGCCTGGGGCAAGGGGGGAGAGACCCAGTACTTC	CAWGKGGETQYF
TRBD1	TRBV9	-	TRBJ1-2	TGTGCCAGCAGCGTCGGGACAGGGCACTATGGCTACACCTTC	CASSVGTGHYGYTF
TRBD1	TRBV18	-	TRBJ2-1	TGTGCCAGCTCACGGGACAGGGGAATTAATGAGCAGTTCTTC	CASSRDRGINEQFF
-	TRBV28	-	TRBJ1-2	TGTGCCAGCAGCGTCGCAGGTGGCTACACCTTC	CASSVAGGYTF
TRBD1	TRBV25-1	few	TRBJ2-1	TGTGCCAGCAGAGCCAGGGGGCAGGGTGAGCAGTTCTTC	CASRARGQGEQFF
-	TRBV18	once	TRBJ2-7	TGTGCCAGCTCACCACCGTCGGACACCTACGAGCAGTACTTC	CASSPPSDTYEQYF
-	TRBV18	-	TRBJ2-3	TGTGCCAGCTCACCTCGGGACTTCTCCACAGATACGCAGTATTTT	CASSPRDFSTDTQYF
-	TRBV7-2	-	TRBJ1-2	TGTGCCAGCAGCTTACAAGAGCTCTATGGCTACACCTTC	CASSLQELYGYTF
-	TRBV7-9	few	TRBJ2-3	TGTGCCAGCAGTTCGAGCACAGATACGCAGTATTTT	CASSSSTDTQYF